This is a list of T cell receptor beta chains from one sample in a study of regulatory T cells in long-lasting Graves disease. TCRdb processed the multiplex PCR reads anew with MiXCR; each CDR3 protein has one entry. The sample lists about 440,000 distinct CDR3 sequences, about 16% occurring once. The same data also contributed to another study, on T cells in Graves' hyperthyroidism and ophthalmopathy.

The sequences come from peripheral blood mononuclear cells (PBMCs), collected at new diagnosis, from a patient treated with antithyroid drugs. These TCRs come from a woman in her twenties or thirties with Graves disease. Each CDR3 is given with its conserved first and last residue. D genes are given only for firm matches. For some rows the clone size is stated as once, few or many, or as a class when expanded; others skip it.

V: TRBV7-2; D: -; size: many; J: TRBJ1-2; CDR3: CASSLGLNNYGYTF; DNA: TGTGCCAGCAGCTTAGGACTGAATAACTATGGCTACACCTTC
V: TRBV6-5; D: -; size: few; J: TRBJ2-7; CDR3: CASSYTNDLAYEQYF; DNA: TGTGCCAGCAGTTACACGAACGACCTTGCCTACGAGCAGTACTTC
V: TRBV6-1; D: -; size: few; J: TRBJ1-5; CDR3: CASSGGRVEGQPQHF; DNA: TGTGCCAGCAGTGGAGGAAGGGTGGAAGGTCAGCCCCAGCATTTT
V: TRBV5-6; D: -; size: many; J: TRBJ1-4; CDR3: CASSWGSSEKLFF; DNA: TGTGCCAGCAGCTGGGGGTCGAGCGAAAAACTGTTTTTT
V: TRBV14; D: -; size: many; J: TRBJ2-1; CDR3: CASSQVGGPNEQFF; DNA: TGTGCCAGCAGCCAAGTTGGGGGGCCTAATGAGCAGTTCTTC
V: TRBV3-1; D: -; size: many; J: TRBJ2-5; CDR3: CASSSGEETQYF; DNA: TGTGCCAGCAGCAGTGGGGAGGAGACCCAGTACTTC
V: TRBV27; D: -; size: few; J: TRBJ2-2; CDR3: CASRTVGLNTGELFF; DNA: TGTGCCAGCAGGACTGTAGGTTTGAACACCGGGGAGCTGTTTTTT
V: TRBV9; D: TRBD2; size: -; J: TRBJ2-1; CDR3: CASSVEAGGPLNEQFF; DNA: TGTGCCAGCAGCGTAGAGGCGGGAGGGCCGCTCAATGAGCAGTTCTTC
V: TRBV6-5; D: -; size: many; J: TRBJ1-1; CDR3: CASSYGGGNTEAFF; DNA: TGTGCCAGCAGTTACGGGGGGGGGAACACTGAAGCTTTCTTT
V: TRBV3-1; D: TRBD1; size: many; J: TRBJ1-2; CDR3: CASSRGTVSGYTF; DNA: TGTGCCAGCAGCCGTGGGACAGTATCTGGCTACACCTTC
V: TRBV7-9; D: TRBD1; size: -; J: TRBJ2-7; CDR3: CASSLTGQGLNEQYF; DNA: TGTGCCAGCAGCTTAACGGGACAGGGTCTCAACGAGCAGTACTTC
V: TRBV7-3; D: TRBD2; size: many; J: TRBJ2-7; CDR3: CASSYVAGGGYEQYF; DNA: TGTGCCAGCAGCTACGTAGCGGGAGGTGGGTACGAGCAGTACTTC
V: TRBV20-1; D: -; size: many; J: TRBJ2-1; CDR3: CSARDWTPGFYNEQFF; DNA: TGCAGTGCTAGAGATTGGACCCCAGGGTTCTACAATGAGCAGTTCTTC
V: TRBV6-1; D: -; size: many; J: TRBJ2-3; CDR3: CASSERTGTTGDTDTQYF; DNA: TGTGCCAGCAGTGAACGAACCGGGACAACGGGGGACACAGATACGCAGTATTTT
V: TRBV6-2/TRBV6-3; D: -; size: many; J: TRBJ2-1; CDR3: CASSYVLAAYSYNEQFF; DNA: TGTGCCAGCAGTTACGTTTTAGCGGCCTACTCCTACAATGAGCAGTTCTTC
V: TRBV4-1; D: -; size: -; J: TRBJ2-1; CDR3: CASSQDQPNEQFF; DNA: TGCGCCAGCAGCCAAGACCAACCGAATGAGCAGTTCTTC
V: TRBV6-2/TRBV6-3; D: -; size: few; J: TRBJ1-2; CDR3: CASSYGPLYTF; DNA: TGTGCCAGCAGTTACGGCCCCCTCTACACCTTC
V: TRBV7-9; D: -; size: many; J: TRBJ2-3; CDR3: CASSLAGEGDTQYF; DNA: TGTGCCAGCAGCTTAGCGGGAGAGGGAGATACGCAGTATTTT
V: TRBV7-9; D: TRBD1; size: many; J: TRBJ2-5; CDR3: CAGDRGETQYF; DNA: TGTGCCGGGGACAGGGGAGAGACCCAGTACTTC
V: TRBV18; D: TRBD2; size: -; J: TRBJ2-1; CDR3: CASSLRTSSRLSYNEQFF; DNA: TGTGCCAGCTCTCTCCGGACTAGCTCCCGACTCTCCTACAATGAGCAGTTCTTC
V: TRBV11-3; D: -; size: -; J: TRBJ1-4; CDR3: CASSLRGVTNEKLFF; DNA: TGTGCCAGCAGCTTACGTGGGGTCACTAATGAAAAACTGTTTTTT
V: TRBV19; D: TRBD1; size: few; J: TRBJ2-7; CDR3: CASETGGEQYF; DNA: TGTGCCAGCGAAACAGGGGGCGAGCAGTACTTC
V: TRBV20-1; D: TRBD2; size: many; J: TRBJ2-7; CDR3: CSARRASGRAPISYEQYF; DNA: TGCAGTGCTAGAAGAGCTAGCGGGAGGGCCCCGATCTCCTACGAGCAGTACTTC
V: TRBV11-3; D: -; size: few; J: TRBJ2-3; CDR3: CASRISSGPDTDTQYF; DNA: TGTGCCAGCAGAATAAGCTCGGGACCAGACACAGATACGCAGTATTTT
V: TRBV30; D: -; size: many; J: TRBJ2-3; CDR3: CAWSTPLGNTQYF; DNA: TGTGCCTGGAGTACACCGCTCGGGAATACGCAGTATTTT
V: TRBV10-3; D: -; size: few; J: TRBJ1-2; CDR3: CAISKPQGPYGYTF; DNA: TGTGCCATCAGCAAACCACAGGGCCCCTATGGCTACACCTTC
V: TRBV12-3/TRBV12-4; D: TRBD2; size: -; J: TRBJ2-3; CDR3: CASNSGRGDTQYF; DNA: TGTGCCAGCAATAGCGGGAGGGGAGATACGCAGTATTTT
V: TRBV6-1; D: -; size: many; J: TRBJ2-2; CDR3: CASSDRGSGNTGELFF; DNA: TGTGCCAGCAGTGATCGTGGTAGCGGGAACACCGGGGAGCTGTTTTTT
V: TRBV25-1; D: -; size: -; J: TRBJ2-5; CDR3: CASSESTFPGAYQETQYF; DNA: TGTGCCAGCAGTGAATCGACCTTCCCCGGAGCGTACCAAGAGACCCAGTACTTC
V: TRBV6-2/TRBV6-3; D: TRBD1; size: -; J: TRBJ1-2; CDR3: CASSYSGTGGSGYTF; DNA: TGTGCCAGCAGTTACTCCGGGACAGGGGGCTCTGGCTACACCTTC
V: TRBV4-1; D: -; size: -; J: TRBJ2-2; CDR3: CASSQGWQGYTGELFF; DNA: TGCGCCAGCAGCCAAGGGTGGCAGGGGTACACCGGGGAGCTGTTTTTT
V: TRBV4-1; D: TRBD1; size: few; J: TRBJ1-1; CDR3: CASSRPQGVNTEAFF; DNA: TGCGCCAGCAGCCGACCGCAGGGGGTGAACACTGAAGCTTTCTTT
V: TRBV5-1; D: -; size: once; J: TRBJ2-3; CDR3: CASSPPAGDTQYF; DNA: TGCGCCAGCAGCCCCCCCGCGGGGGATACGCAGTATTTT
V: TRBV5-4; D: -; size: few; J: TRBJ2-1; CDR3: CASSSRDGVNEQFF; DNA: TGTGCCAGCAGCTCCCGAGACGGTGTCAATGAGCAGTTCTTC
V: TRBV5-1; D: TRBD1; size: many; J: TRBJ1-1; CDR3: CASSPDRGRSEAFF; DNA: TGCGCCAGCAGTCCGGACAGGGGGCGAAGTGAAGCTTTCTTT
V: TRBV7-9; D: -; size: many; J: TRBJ2-1; CDR3: CASSFPGGYSYNEQFF; DNA: TGTGCCAGCAGCTTCCCTGGAGGCTACTCCTACAATGAGCAGTTCTTC
V: TRBV11-3; D: -; size: many; J: TRBJ2-1; CDR3: CASSPSGWEHESSYNEQFF; DNA: TGTGCCAGCAGCCCGTCGGGGTGGGAGCATGAGAGCTCCTACAATGAGCAGTTCTTC
V: TRBV12-3/TRBV12-4; D: -; size: many; J: TRBJ2-5; CDR3: CASSSSPEFQETQYF; DNA: TGTGCCAGCAGTTCCTCTCCGGAATTTCAAGAGACCCAGTACTTC
V: TRBV20-1; D: -; size: many; J: TRBJ2-5; CDR3: CSARDEGYQETQYF; DNA: TGCAGTGCTAGAGATGAGGGGTACCAAGAGACCCAGTACTTC
V: TRBV20-1; D: -; size: -; J: TRBJ2-7; CDR3: CSARSSPYEQYF; DNA: TGCAGTGCTAGATCTAGCCCCTACGAGCAGTACTTC
V: TRBV4-1; D: -; size: -; J: TRBJ2-1; CDR3: CASSRRWGDSSSYNEQFF; DNA: TGCGCCAGCAGCCGAAGATGGGGTGACAGCAGCTCCTACAATGAGCAGTTCTTC
V: TRBV30; D: -; size: few; J: TRBJ1-3; CDR3: CAWSPLWAAGNTIYF; DNA: TGTGCCTGGAGTCCCCTATGGGCCGCTGGAAACACCATATATTTT
V: TRBV7-9; D: -; size: many; J: TRBJ2-1; CDR3: CASSRPQYNEQFF; DNA: TGTGCCAGCAGCCGGCCCCAATACAATGAGCAGTTCTTC
V: TRBV10-1; D: TRBD2; size: many; J: TRBJ2-1; CDR3: CASSELPSGGHNEQFF; DNA: TGCGCCAGCAGTGAGTTGCCTAGCGGGGGTCACAATGAGCAGTTCTTC
V: TRBV2; D: -; size: many; J: TRBJ2-7; CDR3: CASSPASETLEQYF; DNA: TGTGCCAGCAGCCCGGCGTCCGAGACCTTGGAGCAGTACTTC
V: TRBV29-1; D: TRBD2; size: few; J: TRBJ2-1; CDR3: CSVETVAGGGEQFF; DNA: TGCAGCGTTGAGACGGTAGCGGGAGGGGGTGAGCAGTTCTTC